The 2 T cell receptor beta chains below come from one sample, sequenced in a study of blood T cell repertoires in COVID-19. Here immunoSEQ multiplex PCR was the method, and the copy in TCRdb shows in-frame clones only, minus some. The sample carries around 100,000 clones, more than 75% recorded once. Sequenced material: peripheral blood. The receptor set was obtained from a middle-aged man with acute or convalescent COVID-19.

The chain has TRBV19 and TRBJ2-6, with D maybe TRBD1 (5 bases). Trimming cost V 1 base and J 2 bases, with 12 bases left between them. CDR1 and CDR2 (germline): LNHDA, SQIVND (reference sequence). The CDR3 extends over 17 amino acids. In DNA form, the CDR3 reads TGTGCCAGTAGTATAGGGCAGGGTAAAGCTGGGGCCAACGTCCTGACTTTC. This translates into CASSIGQGKAGANVLTF.

V usage is TRBV5-3 and J usage is TRBJ1-2; D perhaps matches TRBD1 (5 bases). TRBV5-3 is filed as an ORF, its function uncertain. The CDR3 consists of 13 residues. The V end lost 3 bases, the J end lost 3 bases, and 9 bases lay between the germline ends. The CDR3 spells CARSWEGHYGYTF. Here the CDR3 DNA reads TGTGCCAGAAGCTGGGAGGGGCACTATGGCTACACCTTC.